This TCR beta chain was sequenced during a study of beta chain features in type 1 diabetes (dated by TCRdb to 2016 to 2019). Regarding the research as a whole: No differences in mean age, gender distribution, total cell number or subset yield were found between patients and healthy donors. Whereas all 28 donors provided naive and central memory subsets, regulatory and stem cell-like memory subsets were isolated from just 8 patients and roughly 8 healthy donors. In the study, TCRB repertoires of sorted circulating CD4+ T cell subsets from recently diagnosed type 1 diabetes patients were compared with those of matched healthy donors. Across all samples, around 100 million sorted cells were examined, and cell number per subset correlated strongly with RNA yield. Study-wide findings and limitations: Only small numbers of individuals were included in the HLA sub-analyses, which left unresolved whether HLA type had any influence on TCRB rearrangement. At VDJ recombination sites, type 1 diabetes patients had fewer insertions and more deleted nucleotides, which implies abnormalities in thymic rearrangement. In all four CD4+ subsets, TCRB CDR3 length was moderately but significantly shorter in type 1 diabetes patients. Shorter templates might have been favored by PCR, but patient and control samples were amplified and corrected together, so both groups would have been affected equally by any skew. Because cDNA was sequenced instead of genomic DNA, highly expressing activated cells could be over-represented, though the groups showed no difference in activation or CD3 levels. Naive, central memory and regulatory TCRB repertoires appeared to be more similar among patients than among healthy donors.

This clone was found once. Its specific antigen is unknown. The input lacks base qualities; no much larger clone sits a single base away. The entire amount of isolated RNA was reverse transcribed using the High Capacity cDNA Reverse Transcription Kit, so the sequenced TCRB transcripts were expressed ones. Naive, central memory and regulatory T cell samples underwent deep immunoSEQ sequencing, averaging around 3.9 million total reads per sample. After sorted cells were lysed in RLT buffer, RNA was extracted with DNase-treated RNeasy Micro or Mini kits, with the choice depending on cell number. Each cell subset was processed separately to prevent cross-contamination, with patient and healthy donor samples processed together. Using the immunoSEQ multiplex PCR, TCRB sequences were amplified from cDNA into 87-bp fragments spanning the CDR3 region. Sequencing of the amplicons was done on the Illumina HiSeq platform. As for the original processing: Synthetic template baselines were used to correct PCR bias computationally, reads within Hamming distance 2 were collapsed, and singletons that could not be merged were discarded. Reads were aligned against IMGT so that V, D and J genes, CDR3 length and insertions or deletions at six rearrangement sites could be assigned. Within each subset, clonotype counts were normalized to sorted cell number, and only after that were true diversity and Gini coefficients computed with the tcR R package. Repertoire sharing was quantified using the overlap coefficient calculated on TCRB nucleotide sequences. As a proxy for the pre-selection repertoire, out-of-frame TCRB sequences from naive cells were analyzed. In its TCRdb copy, this immuneACCESS table keeps in-frame sequences only and misses some clones. Where compared with another copy, unresolved V genes explain less than half of these, and the others have no known cause. V, J and clone size are those of that table, while D and trimming were read from the DNA. The sample table contains about 900,000 clones; only one count was recorded for roughly 15% of them. 0.02% to 0.025% of the sample goes to the ten largest clones.

Each donor gave one peripheral blood draw, roughly 110 mL on average, collected into heparinised tubes. Naive, central memory, regulatory and stem cell-like memory CD4+ T cells were sorted on a BD FACSAria II using a panel including CD45RO, CCR7, CD25, CD127, CD95 and CD27. Purity was above 98% for every sorted population. Right away, PBMCs were isolated by Lymphoprep density gradient centrifugation and were stained directly, with no culture step. So that batch effects would be minimized, each experiment stained and sorted samples in pairs, pairing one healthy donor with one patient. Taken from the germline V gene (reference sequence), the CDR1 and CDR2 loops are SGHNT and YYREEE. A distance of 5 bases separates the germline ends of V and J, which lose 2 bases and 0 bases respectively. The CDR3 holds 13 amino acids from the cysteine to the phenylalanine. The CDR3 DNA has 39 bases and is translated from base 1.

The TCR originated in a woman under 30 in good health. The chain joins TRBV5-4 to TRBJ2-5; no confident D gene assignment can be made. Specimen: naive CD4+ T cells from blood. Sample cell subset or site, as interpreted from the label and publication: true naive CD4+ T cells. The CDR3 loop reads CASSLRDQETQYF. The DNA sequence is TGTGCCAGCAGCTTAAGGGACCAAGAGACCCAGTACTTC.